These 3 T cell receptor beta chains were all obtained from the same sample, sequenced in a study of T cell repertoires in ileal Crohn's disease. Method: immunoSEQ multiplex PCR; TCRdb's copy keeps in-frame clones and lacks some. The table shows about 31,000 clones, with roughly three quarters occurring only once. The specimen was ileal tissue. The receptors derive from an adult with Crohn's disease.

The chain carries TRBV19 and TRBJ2-7; 8 nucleotides line up with TRBD2. The CDR3 contains 16 residues. CDR1 and CDR2 from the germline V gene are LNHDA and SQIVND (reference sequence). Trimming cost V 3 bases and J 3 bases; bases outside gene matches: 10. DNA of the CDR3: TGTGCCAGTAGTATCCGCGCTAGCGGGCCGAACTACGAGCAGTACTTC. The encoded protein is CASSIRASGPNYEQYF.

This sequence joins TRBV18 and TRBJ1-1, with 11 bases identical to TRBD1. Trimming at V came to 3 bases and at J to 4 bases, leaving 7 bases not matched to a gene. Germline lookup yields CDR1 KGHSH and CDR2 LQKENI. CDR3 size: 16 residues. The CDR3 is CASSPSRDRGATEAFF. The DNA for the CDR3 is TGTGCCAGCTCACCGTCCCGGGACAGGGGGGCCACTGAAGCTTTCTTT. Using reference TRBV18 and TRBJ1-1 for the parts outside the CDR3, the full variable domain is NAGVMQNPRHLVRRRGQEARLRCSPMKGHSHVYWYRQLPEEGLKFMVYLQKENIIDESGMPKERFSAEFPKEGPSILRIQQVVRGDSAAYFCASSPSRDRGATEAFFGQGTRLTVV.

The V call is TRBV18, the J call TRBJ2-1; possible D gene TRBD2, 5 bases. V lost 5 bases to trimming and J lost 9 bases, with 20 bases between them. Looked up from germline, CDR1 is KGHSH and CDR2 is LQKENI. The CDR3 spans 15 residues. The CDR3 DNA reads as TGTGCCAGCTCAACTAGTACTAGAGATGCGGGTGAGCAGTTCTTC. Protein product: CASSTSTRDAGEQFF.